Below, 13 T cell receptor beta chains from the same sample are listed, as sequenced in a study of T cells in Graves' hyperthyroidism and ophthalmopathy. Amplification yielded TCR beta CDR3 regions, with RNA transcripts as the source. The TCR CDR3 first-round RT-PCR relied on the HTBI primer set. TCRdb called the multiplex PCR reads again in MiXCR, with one record for every CDR3 protein. The repertoire holds over 500,000 distinct CDR3 sequences, with 40% to 50% as singletons. The sequenced sample was peripheral blood or thyroid tissue (not recorded which). All receptors derive from an adult woman with Graves' disease, either hyperthyroidism or ophthalmopathy (not recorded which).

This clonotype appeared a few times. The chain couples TRBV24-1 to TRBJ2-5, with D hard to call. Germline V lookup: CDR1 KGHDR, CDR2 SFDVKD. Trimming shortened V by 10 bases and J by 4 bases, and 15 bases separated the two germline ends. This CDR3 is built from 13 residues. CDR3 bases: TGTGCCACGTCTTCCGGGTTGCGAGAGACCCAGTACTTC. Encoded protein: CATSSGLRETQYF.

This clonotype was counted at least ten times. CDR3 sequence (DNA): TGTGCCAGCAGTCGAAAGTCCCAGGGGACAGGGACGGGGGTGGAGCAGTACTTC. Its translation is CASSRKSQGTGTGVEQYF. This sequence joins TRBV7-9 and TRBJ2-7; 9 nucleotides align to TRBD1. CDR1 and CDR2 (germline): SEHNR, FQNEAQ (reference sequence). The CDR3 is 18 amino acids. V lost 6 bases and J lost 7; bases outside the gene matches: 22.

This clonotype was observed once. The V and J genes are TRBV2 and TRBJ1-6, with 7 positions matching TRBD1. CDR1 is SNHLY, CDR2 FYNNEI, per germline. The ends lost 4 bases at V and 6 bases at J; junction bases unmatched: 6. This CDR3 is built from 15 residues. The CDR3: CASSAHRDSNSPLHF. CDR3 nucleotides: TGTGCCAGCAGTGCTCACCGGGACAGTAATTCACCCCTCCACTTT.

The chain recombines TRBV20-1 with TRBJ2-2, with 12 bases lining up with TRBD2. The CDR3 contains 17 residues. V was pared by 0 bases and J by 0 bases, with 2 bases of the junction left unmatched. The germline V gene has CDR1 DFQATT and CDR2 SNEGSKA (reference sequence). This chain's CDR3 is CSARDLAGGTNTGELFF. CDR3 bases: TGCAGTGCTAGAGACCTAGCGGGAGGGACGAACACCGGGGAGCTGTTTTTT.

The genes are TRBV7-2 and TRBJ2-3; TRBD2 agrees at 13 bases. In germline, CDR1 is SGHTA, CDR2 FQGNSA. The CDR3 spans 16 residues. V shed 1 base and J 4 bases; nucleotides not matched to a gene: 2. This CDR3 is CASSLGTSGSADTQYF. The CDR3 DNA reads as TGTGCCAGCAGCTTAGGGACTAGCGGGAGCGCAGATACGCAGTATTTT.

This clonotype was seen a handful of times. The DNA of the CDR3 is TGTGCCAGCAGCAGGGGACACCAAGAGACCCAGTACTTC. As protein: CASSRGHQETQYF. The chain carries TRBV7-6 and TRBJ2-5, with D perhaps being TRBD1 or TRBD2 (5 bases each). The germline gives CDR1 SGHVS, CDR2 FNYEAQ. Trimming left V 5 bases short and J 0 bases short, with 7 bases between. The CDR3 length is 13 residues.

CDR3 in DNA: TGCAGTGCTAGAGTTCTGTCCAGGGATCAGCCCCAGCATTTT. It yields the protein CSARVLSRDQPQHF. The gene calls are TRBV20-1 and TRBJ1-5; the D gene is possibly TRBD1 (5 bases). The V and J ends lost 1 base and 5 bases respectively, with 12 bases between them. This CDR3 spans 14 amino acids. CDR1 DFQATT and CDR2 SNEGSKA come from the germline V gene (reference sequence).

In its sample, this clonotype was seen many times. The gene calls are TRBV10-3 and TRBJ1-1, with a tentative D call TRBD1 (5 bases). There are 14 residues in the CDR3. V was shortened by 8 bases and J by 1 base, with 14 bases between the two germline ends. CDR1 ENHRY and CDR2 SYGVKD come from the germline V gene. The CDR3 coding sequence is TGTGCCATCCGCAGGGAGGTGGCGAACACTGAAGCTTTCTTT. Translated: CAIRREVANTEAFF.

This clonotype was observed at least ten times. The chain couples TRBV7-2 to TRBJ1-4; D is unclear. The V end was cut by 5 bases, the J end by 1 base, with 11 bases between. The germline V gene encodes CDR1 SGHTA and CDR2 FQGNSA. This CDR3 spans 15 amino acids. The CDR3 DNA sequence: TGTGCCAGCAGCCATCTACCAGTAACTAATGAAAAACTGTTTTTT. Its translation is CASSHLPVTNEKLFF.

This clonotype was picked up many times. A read error may account for a junction end that differs from germline. This sequence joins TRBV6-1 and TRBJ2-2; 9 bases match TRBD2. Per the germline V gene, CDR1 is MNHNS and CDR2 is SASEGT. CDR3 length equals 15 residues. The CDR3 region is CAISDIAGASGELFF. CDR3 bases: TGTGCCATCAGTGACATAGCGGGGGCTTCTGGGGAGCTGTTTTTT.

The chain links TRBV28 to TRBJ1-4; possibly TRBD1 for D (5 bases). The CDR3 has 16 amino acids. The germline V gene has CDR1 MDHEN and CDR2 SYDVKM. Trimming removed 3 bases at V and 8 bases at J, with 19 bases between. The CDR3, as DNA: TGTGCCAGCAGTTTTCTACAGCCGGGACGGAACGAAAAACTGTTTTTT. Its protein product is CASSFLQPGRNEKLFF.

This clonotype was seen repeatedly, ten times or more. The CDR3 loop is CASSATGTYNSPLHF. The CDR3 region has the DNA TGTGCCAGCAGTGCAACAGGGACCTATAATTCACCCCTCCACTTT. V and J are TRBV2 and TRBJ1-6, with a weak D call TRBD1 (6 bases). Trimming took 4 bases from V and 2 from J, leaving 9 bases between them. The CDR3 extends over 15 amino acids. Germline CDR1 and CDR2: SNHLY and FYNNEI.

This clonotype was seen ten or more times. V gene TRBV5-1 combines with J gene TRBJ1-6, with D perhaps TRBD1 (5 bases). CDR1 is SGHRS, CDR2 YFSETQ, per germline. V was trimmed by 0 bases and J by 14 bases, leaving 12 bases between them. The CDR3 consists of 13 residues. CDR3 loop: CASSLEGEGTLHF. CDR3 bases: TGCGCCAGCAGCTTGGAAGGGGAAGGGACCCTCCACTTT.